Below are 13 T cell receptor beta chains sequenced from a single sample in a study of vaccination effects on CD4 cells after COVID-19 (dated by TCRdb to the early 2020s). In the ViraFEST assay, PBMC were stimulated with viral peptide pools, and antigen-specific CD4+ T cell clonotypes were then identified by expansion using TCR sequencing. After around 10 days of culture, CD4+ T cells were isolated with the EasySep CD4+ T cell isolation kit. Each participant got two doses of an mRNA SARS-CoV-2 vaccine, either BNT162b2 or mRNA-1273. The protocol used for the library was the immunoSEQ multiplex PCR assay. Entries here come from immuneACCESS through TCRdb and include only in-frame sequences with V and J called. Some clones fail to appear in such tables; in the studies checked, an unresolved V gene covers under half of the shortfall, and the cause of the remainder is unknown. This sample gives roughly 68,000 clones in total; 70% to 75% of them show up just once. The ten largest make up about 1.4% of the sample.

These receptors have no identified antigens. The sequencing used CD4+ T cells from PBMCs cultured with HCoV-229E spike peptides, collected after COVID-19 vaccination. The meaning of the sample's cell subset or site label: HCoV-229E spike overlapping peptide pool stimulation. These receptors all come from a human donor who received a COVID-19 vaccine.

This clone appeared once. This sequence joins TRBV4-3 and TRBJ1-2; no clear D gene. Trimming shortened V by 1 base and J by 2 bases, and 8 bases separated the two germline ends. The CDR3 spans 14 residues. The germline gives CDR1 LGHNA, CDR2 YSLEER. The CDR3 DNA reads as TGCGCCAGCAGCCAAGGGAGTACAAACTATGGCTACACCTTC. Translating gives CASSQGSTNYGYTF.

V gene TRBV5-1 combines with J gene TRBJ1-5, with D hard to call. With 5 bases removed from V and 1 base from J, the gap between germline ends came to 7 bases. The germline CDR1 and CDR2 sequences are SGHRS and YFSETQ. The CDR3 contains 13 residues. CDR3 bases: TGCGCCAGCAGAGAGGAAAGCAATCAGCCCCAGCATTTT. As protein: CASREESNQPQHF.

The rearrangement links TRBV11-3 to TRBJ2-1; D not resolved. The CDR3 has 13 residues. CDR1 is SGHNT, CDR2 YENEEA, per germline. Deletions cut 5 bases from V and 7 bases from J, with 12 bases between. The CDR3 DNA is TGTGCCAGCAGCCCCGCCGCTGGAAATGAGCAGTTCTTC. This sequence encodes CASSPAAGNEQFF.

The chain carries TRBV10-3 and TRBJ2-5; 9 bases align to TRBD2. Germline CDR1 and CDR2: ENHRY and SYGVKD. The CDR3 sequence is 14 residues long. Germline trimming cut 6 bases from V and 5 bases from J; bases unmatched to any gene: 7. The CDR3 coding sequence is TGTGCCATCAGAAACAGCGGGGGGAGGGAGACCCAGTACTTC. Translating gives CAIRNSGGRETQYF.

The V gene is TRBV5-4, the J gene TRBJ2-3; no reliable D call. V was trimmed by 6 bases and J by 4 bases, leaving 12 bases between them. The CDR3 spans 13 residues. CDR1 is SGHNT and CDR2 is YYREEE in the germline V gene (reference sequence). CDR3 in DNA: TGTGCCAGCAACCGAATCGAAGCAGATACGCAGTATTTT. It codes for CASNRIEADTQYF.

The J gene is TRBJ2-5, the V gene TRBV3-1 (or the pseudogene TRBV3-2), with D uncertain. The CDR3 extends over 15 amino acids. The germline V and J ends were trimmed by 3 bases and 5 bases, with 16 bases remaining between them. Germline CDR1 is LGHDT and CDR2 is YNNKEL (reference sequence). CDR3 loop: CASSHPGLVYETQYF. DNA of the CDR3: TGTGCCAGCAGCCATCCGGGTCTTGTTTACGAGACCCAGTACTTC.

V gene TRBV30 combines with J gene TRBJ2-7; D is ambiguous. Germline loops: CDR1 GTSNPN, CDR2 SVGIG (reference sequence). V was cut by 5 bases and J by 3 bases, with 8 bases left in between. This CDR3 spans 11 amino acids. The CDR3 protein is CAWGRNYEQYV. The CDR3 nucleotides are TGTGCCTGGGGACGCAACTACGAGCAGTACGTC.

The V and J genes are TRBV4-2 and TRBJ1-5; possibly TRBD1 for D (6 bases). Trimming took off 0 bases at V and 9 bases at J, with 18 bases between the two ends. The CDR3 has 16 residues. Germline CDR1 is LGHNA and CDR2 is YNFKEQ. CDR3 coding DNA: TGTGCCAGCAGCCAAGATAGGACAGTGCCGGCGGGGCCCCAGCATTTT. This sequence encodes CASSQDRTVPAGPQHF.

The chain employs TRBV2 and TRBJ2-6; D uncertain. The germline V gene encodes CDR1 SNHLY and CDR2 FYNNEI. Trimming cost V 6 bases and J 0 bases, with 0 bases left between them. CDR3 size: 12 residues. CDR3 amino acids: CASSSGANVLTF. CDR3 DNA sequence: TGTGCCAGCAGCTCTGGGGCCAACGTCCTGACTTTC. The full variable domain, completed using reference TRBV2 and TRBJ2-6, is EPEVTQTPSHQVTQMGQEVILRCVPISNHLYFYWYRQILGQKVEFLVSFYNNEISEKSEIFDDQFSVERPDGSNFTLKIRSTKLEDSAMYFCASSSGANVLTFGAGSRLTVL.

The V and J genes are TRBV7-2 and TRBJ1-1; the D is unclear. Trimming took 5 bases from V and 0 from J, leaving 13 bases between them. Germline assignment: CDR1 SGHTA and CDR2 FQGNSA. This CDR3 has 15 amino acids. The CDR3 DNA reads TGTGCCAGCAGCCATTCCAGGACGGTGAACACTGAAGCTTTCTTT. The encoded protein is CASSHSRTVNTEAFF.

This clone was observed a single time. The chain has TRBV11-1 and TRBJ2-2, with 9 bases identical to TRBD1. CDR1 and CDR2 from the germline V gene are SGHAT and FQDESV (reference sequence). The ends lost 6 bases at V and 5 bases at J; junction bases unmatched: 7. This CDR3 has 15 amino acids. The CDR3 loop is CASRIDRGNTGELFF. DNA for the CDR3: TGTGCCAGCAGGATTGACAGGGGGAATACCGGGGAGCTGTTTTTT. Full variable domain (outside the CDR3, taken from reference TRBV11-1 and TRBJ2-2): EAEVAQSPRYKITEKSQAVAFWCDPISGHATLYWYRQILGQGPELLVQFQDESVVDDSQLPKDRFSAERLKGVDSTLKIQPAELGDSAMYLCASRIDRGNTGELFFGEGSRLTVL.

V gene TRBV4-1 combines with J gene TRBJ2-3; 7 bases align to TRBD1. The CDR3 has 16 amino acids. J lost 2 bases, V lost 4 bases, and 9 bases had no gene match. Looked up from germline, CDR1 is MGHRA and CDR2 is YSYEKL. CDR3 coding DNA: TGCGCCAGCAGCCCCTCCGGGGACAGATTCACAGATACGCAGTATTTT. Its protein product is CASSPSGDRFTDTQYF.

The CDR3 spells CASSLQGMLIQPQHF. As DNA, the CDR3 is TGTGCCAGCTCACTACAGGGGATGCTTATTCAGCCCCAGCATTTT. This chain connects TRBV18 to TRBJ1-5, with 7 bases that match TRBD1. CDR1 KGHSH and CDR2 LQKENI come from the germline V gene. V lost 4 bases, J lost 6 bases, and 9 bases stayed unmatched. CDR3 length: 15 residues.